This T cell receptor (beta chain) was captured by sequencing in a study of T cells in Graves' hyperthyroidism and ophthalmopathy. Study-wide context: Peripheral blood specimens were obtained at initial diagnosis, prior to any treatment.

TCR beta CDR3 regions were amplified from RNA. Initially, a first-round RT-PCR of the TCR CDR3 employed the HTBI primer set. TCRdb ran MiXCR on the multiplex PCR reads and lists one entry per CDR3 protein. The sample consists of hundreds of thousands of distinct CDR3 sequences, around 38% of them appearing once. Germline CDR1 is LNHDA and CDR2 is SQIVND (reference sequence). The length of the CDR3 is 14 residues. J gave up 2 bases and V 5 bases, and 3 bases lay outside the gene matches. This clonotype has at least ten counts. Graves' hyperthyroidism was deemed stable given no ophthalmopathy progression within 18 months. Pregnant or lactating patients were excluded, as were those with uncontrolled infection or other autoimmune disease. Diagnosis rested on symptoms, serum thyroxine and TRAb, thyroid ultrasound, and orbital computed tomography.

This TCR came from a man younger than 35 with Graves' hyperthyroidism. The sample taken for sequencing was blood. The rearrangement links TRBV19 to TRBJ1-5, with 7 bases matching TRBD1. The CDR3 protein is CASSFTGGNQPQHF. In DNA, the CDR3 is TGTGCCAGTAGTTTTACAGGGGGCAATCAGCCCCAGCATTTT.